Below are 23 T cell receptor beta chains sequenced from a single sample in a study of cytomegalovirus exposure and HLA in healthy donors. The method was immunoSEQ multiplex PCR; TCRdb's version includes in-frame clones alone and lacks a portion of them. Of more than 95,000 clones in the sample, 86% were seen once. Sequencing used PBMCs. These receptors all come from a young man in good health and CMV-seronegative.

The rearrangement links TRBV27 to TRBJ2-3; 12 bases match TRBD2. The V segment lost 2 bases and the J segment 0 bases; nucleotides outside the gene matches: 3. The CDR3 covers 17 residues. Germline V CDR1 and CDR2: MNHEY, SMNVEV (reference sequence). The CDR3 reads CASSLGLAGGSTDTQYF. CDR3 in DNA: TGTGCCAGCAGTTTAGGCCTAGCGGGGGGGAGCACAGATACGCAGTATTTT.

This clone was recorded only once. V and J are TRBV7-9 and TRBJ2-3; possible D gene TRBD2, 6 bases. The CDR3 consists of 15 residues. Germline V lookup: CDR1 SEHNR, CDR2 FQNEAQ (reference sequence). Trimming took 3 bases from V and 3 from J, leaving 13 bases between them. In DNA, the CDR3 is TGTGCCAGCAGCTTGGTGGCGGGGAAGACAGATACGCAGTATTTT. Protein: CASSLVAGKTDTQYF. The whole variable domain, filled in from reference TRBV7-9 and TRBJ2-3, reads DTGVSQNPRHKITKRGQNVTFRCDPISEHNRLYWYRQTLGQGPEFLTYFQNEAQLEKSRLLSDRFSAERPKGSFSTLEIQRTEQGDSAMYLCASSLVAGKTDTQYFGPGTRLTVL.

CDR3 sequence reads: CASSPSGQGEKYEQYF. As DNA, the CDR3 is TGTGCCAGCTCACCTTCGGGACAGGGTGAAAAATACGAGCAGTACTTC. This chain uses TRBV18 with TRBJ2-7; 9 nucleotides align to TRBD1. V trimming: 3 bases; J trimming: 4 bases; junction bases outside the gene matches: 10. Germline assignment: CDR1 KGHSH and CDR2 LQKENI. The CDR3 is 16 amino acids.

V gene TRBV29-1 combines with J gene TRBJ2-7; a weak D match, TRBD2 (7 bases). Trimming shortened V by 3 bases and J by 3 bases, and 12 bases separated the two germline ends. The CDR3 extends over 13 amino acids. The germline gives CDR1 SQVTM, CDR2 ANQGSEA. CDR3 protein: CSVEGGGDYEQYF. CDR3 DNA sequence: TGCAGCGTTGAGGGGGGGGGCGACTACGAGCAGTACTTC.

By frequency in the sample, this clone is medium-sized. The gene calls are TRBV5-8 and TRBJ2-4; no reliable D call. The CDR3 is 12 amino acids. The germline gives CDR1 SGHTS, CDR2 YDEGEE. V lost 4 bases and J 5 bases, leaving 7 bases between the germline ends. Written as DNA, the CDR3 is TGTGCCAGCAGCACTGCACAAAACATTCAGTACTTC. It is translated as CASSTAQNIQYF.

The CDR3: CASSQRTSGTTDTQYF. The CDR3 nucleotides are TGTGCCAGCAGCCAGAGGACTAGCGGGACCACAGATACGCAGTATTTT. The genes are TRBV4-2 and TRBJ2-3; 12 bases match TRBD2. Germline loops: CDR1 LGHNA, CDR2 YNFKEQ. Trimming cost V 3 bases and J 2 bases; bases outside gene matches: 3. The CDR3 consists of 16 residues.

This clone was counted between two and nine times. The chain recombines TRBV30 with TRBJ1-4, with D perhaps TRBD1 (5 bases). Per germline, CDR1 GTSNPN and CDR2 SVGIG (reference sequence). The length of the CDR3 is 13 residues. Trimming took off 1 base at V and 7 bases at J, with 10 bases between the two ends. DNA of the CDR3: TGTGCCTGGAGTGGGCAGGGATTTGAAAAACTGTTTTTT. Amino acid sequence: CAWSGQGFEKLFF.

The chain carries TRBV19 and TRBJ1-2; D remains ambiguous. V lost 3 bases and J lost 0, with 8 bases in between. The CDR3 covers 14 residues. CDR1 is LNHDA and CDR2 is SQIVND in the germline V gene (reference sequence). This CDR3 reads CASSMRPPNYGYTF. The CDR3 DNA reads as TGTGCCAGTAGTATGAGGCCACCTAACTATGGCTACACCTTC.

The chain is built from TRBV5-4 and TRBJ1-1; possible D gene TRBD1, 6 bases. CDR3 length equals 15 residues. Deletions cut 0 bases from V and 1 base from J, with 10 bases between. The germline CDR1 and CDR2 sequences are SGHNT and YYREEE (reference sequence). The CDR3 DNA sequence: TGTGCCAGCAGCTTGGGGGGGGGCGCGAACACTGAAGCTTTCTTT. This sequence encodes CASSLGGGANTEAFF. Full variable domain (remainder filled in from reference TRBV5-4 and TRBJ1-1): ETGVTQSPTHLIKTRGQQVTLRCSSQSGHNTVSWYQQALGQGPQFIFQYYREEENGRGNFPPRFSGLQFPNYSSELNVNALELDDSALYLCASSLGGGANTEAFFGQGTRLTVV.

The rearrangement uses TRBV28 and TRBJ2-1; 8 bases agree with TRBD2. The V segment lost 8 bases and the J segment 5 bases; nucleotides outside the gene matches: 14. Germline V gene data show CDR1 as MDHEN and CDR2 as SYDVKM. The CDR3 has 16 residues. This CDR3 is CASASPLAGRNNEQFF. DNA for the CDR3: TGTGCCAGCGCTAGTCCCTTAGCGGGGAGGAACAATGAGCAGTTCTTC.

In its sample, this clone was seen a few times. The junction and the germline gene differ at one end; a read error may be behind it. V usage is TRBV2 and J usage is TRBJ2-3, with 10 bases that match TRBD1. Germline V lookup: CDR1 SNHLY, CDR2 FYNNEI. The CDR3 length is 19 residues. For the CDR3, the DNA is TGTGCCAGCAGAGAAGGACAGGGGGTATTTCGATATGGCACAGATACGCAGTATTTT. It yields the protein CASREGQGVFRYGTDTQYF.

The chain uses TRBV6-1 and TRBJ1-6; D is perhaps TRBD1 (5 bases). Trimming removed 3 bases from V and 7 bases from J, with 10 bases in between. Germline CDR1 MNHNS, CDR2 SASEGT. There are 14 residues in the CDR3. In nucleotides, the CDR3 is TGTGCCAGCAGTGAGGGGCCAGAAAATTCACCCCTCCACTTT. It encodes CASSEGPENSPLHF.

The rearrangement uses TRBV18 and TRBJ1-1; D gene unclear. The CDR3 is 14 residues long. The V end was cut by 3 bases, the J end by 1 base, with 9 bases between. Per germline, CDR1 KGHSH and CDR2 LQKENI. The CDR3 loop reads CASSPSGGNTEAFF. Here the CDR3 DNA reads TGTGCCAGCTCACCGTCGGGAGGGAACACTGAAGCTTTCTTT.

The chain joins TRBV30 to TRBJ2-1; D is perhaps TRBD2 (5 bases). Germline loops: CDR1 GTSNPN, CDR2 SVGIG (reference sequence). V lost 5 bases and J lost 5, with 7 bases in between. The CDR3 totals 11 residues. Written as DNA, the CDR3 is TGTGCCTGGGGGCGGGACAATGAGCAGTTCTTC. Amino acid sequence: CAWGRDNEQFF.

The rearrangement joins TRBV5-4 to TRBJ1-2, with D perhaps matching TRBD1 (6 bases). The germline gives CDR1 SGHNT, CDR2 YYREEE (reference sequence). The V and J ends lost 1 base and 4 bases respectively, with 11 bases between them. This CDR3 is built from 14 residues. The CDR3 region is CASSLPQGLYGYTF. CDR3 sequence (DNA): TGTGCCAGCAGCTTGCCCCAGGGGCTCTATGGCTACACCTTC.

V is TRBV5-1 and J is TRBJ2-2; D perhaps matches TRBD2 (5 bases). Germline V gene sequence: CDR1 SGHRS, CDR2 YFSETQ. Trimming removed 6 bases from V and 4 bases from J, with 19 bases in between. The CDR3 contains 16 residues. The CDR3 DNA reads TGCGCCAGCACCCGGAGGCCCCTCGGCGGCACCGGGGAGCTGTTTTTT. It yields the protein CASTRRPLGGTGELFF. The full variable domain, completed using reference TRBV5-1 and TRBJ2-2, is KAGVTQTPRYLIKTRGQQVTLSCSPISGHRSVSWYQQTPGQGLQFLFEYFSETQRNKGNFPGRFSGRQFSNSRSEMNVSTLELGDSALYLCASTRRPLGGTGELFFGEGSRLTVL.

For this clone: The same CDR3 is also encoded by other DNA sequences in this sample. This rearrangement joins TRBV5-4 to TRBJ2-7, with 10 bases identical to TRBD1. Trimming took 4 bases from V and 4 from J; bases not matched to a gene: 5. Germline CDR1 reads SGHNT; CDR2 reads YYREEE (reference sequence). CDR3 length: 14 amino acids. The CDR3 spells CASSIGQGGYEQYF. As DNA, the CDR3 is TGTGCCAGCAGCATAGGACAGGGGGGATACGAGCAGTACTTC.

The genes are TRBV5-1 and TRBJ2-7, with 7 nucleotides matching TRBD1. The CDR3 has 13 residues. The V gene end was trimmed by 3 bases and the J gene end by 3 bases; junction bases not matched to a gene: 3. Germline CDR1 is SGHRS and CDR2 is YFSETQ. CDR3 sequence (DNA): TGCGCCAGCAGCTCGGGACAGATCTACGAGCAGTACTTC. Translated, it gives CASSSGQIYEQYF.

CDR3 coding DNA: TGTGCCACCCGGGACACCCTTTATGAAAAACTGTTTTTT. It encodes CATRDTLYEKLFF. The chain carries TRBV28 and TRBJ1-4; tentatively, D is TRBD1 (6 bases). Germline assignment: CDR1 MDHEN and CDR2 SYDVKM. CDR3 length equals 13 residues. Trimming stripped 10 bases from V and 6 bases from J, with 15 bases between.

V is TRBV4-2 and J is TRBJ1-1, with 9 bases lining up with TRBD1. Trimming removed 1 base from V and 8 bases from J; junction bases left unmatched: 2. Per germline, CDR1 LGHNA and CDR2 YNFKEQ. The CDR3 loop spans 13 amino acids. The CDR3 here is CASSQGDRVEAFF. CDR3 bases: TGTGCCAGCAGCCAAGGGGACAGGGTGGAAGCTTTCTTT.

CDR3: CASRDAGGTNEQFF. CDR3 DNA sequence: TGTGCCAGCAGGGATGCGGGGGGTACGAATGAGCAGTTCTTC. The genes are TRBV7-9 and TRBJ2-1, with 8 positions matching TRBD2. V was pared by 6 bases and J by 7 bases, with 8 bases of the junction left unmatched. The germline V gene encodes CDR1 SEHNR and CDR2 FQNEAQ (reference sequence). There are 14 residues in the CDR3.

This chain links TRBV9 with TRBJ2-7, with D uncertain. CDR1 SGDLS and CDR2 YYNGEE come from the germline V gene. The ends were cut back, 0 bases at V and 4 bases at J, with 11 bases in the middle. The CDR3 length is 14 residues. Written as DNA, the CDR3 is TGTGCCAGCAGCGTAGGGGCCGACCCGTACGAGCAGTACTTC. Translating it yields CASSVGADPYEQYF.

This rearrangement joins TRBV18 to TRBJ2-1, with D perhaps matching TRBD2 (6 bases). Trimming stripped 2 bases from V and 8 bases from J, with 16 bases between. The CDR3 sequence is 15 residues long. Looked up from germline, CDR1 is KGHSH and CDR2 is LQKENI. The CDR3 loop is CASSPITSPSDEQFF. The CDR3 DNA reads TGTGCCAGCTCACCAATCACTAGCCCATCGGATGAGCAGTTCTTC.